Following are 23 T cell receptor beta chains from one sample sequenced in a study of T-cell reconstitution after alpha-beta-depleted transplantation in children. Library preparation (for TCRbeta) was performed with unique molecular identifiers. TCRdb reanalysed the PCR reads using MiXCR and keeps one entry per CDR3 protein. The sample shows approximately 500,000 distinct CDR3 sequences, about 11% of them seen only once. The sample consisted of PBMCs, taken before TCRalphabeta/CD19-depleted stem cell transplant. Receptor source: a child under 10 years old with inherited bone marrow failure, due to receive a stem cell transplant.

This clonotype was observed at least ten times. V and J are TRBV20-1 and TRBJ2-5; D unresolved. Germline V gene lookup returns CDR1 DFQATT and CDR2 SNEGSKA (reference sequence). V lost 2 bases, J lost 1 base, and 11 bases lay in between. The CDR3 totals 14 residues. CDR3 sequence: CSARTSTSQETQYF. CDR3 bases: TGCAGTGCTAGAACTTCGACGTCCCAAGAGACCCAGTACTTC.

This clonotype was counted a few times. The chain combines TRBV11-2 with TRBJ2-7, with 8 nucleotides matching TRBD2. Germline CDR1 is SGHAT and CDR2 is FQNNGV. The trim removed 4 bases at V and 3 bases at J, leaving 5 bases unmatched. This CDR3 contains 14 residues. CDR3 amino acids: CASSSRGGLYEQYF. CDR3 DNA: TGTGCCAGCAGCTCCCGGGGGGGACTCTACGAGCAGTACTTC.

On this clonotype: Given a much more abundant clone one base away, this may be a read error. The rearrangement uses TRBV20-1 and TRBJ2-4; D remains unclear. Looked up from germline, CDR1 is DFQATT and CDR2 is SNEGSKA (reference sequence). CDR3 length: 13 residues. This chain's CDR3 is CRARDLVGNIQYF. The CDR3 region has the DNA TGCAGGGCTAGAGATCTGGTGGGAAACATTCAGTACTTC.

A remark on this clonotype: A much bigger clone sits one base away, suggesting this may be a read error. The chain links TRBV29-1 to TRBJ1-3; D unclear. The CDR3 spans 13 residues. CDR1 is SQVTM, CDR2 ANQGSEA, per germline. CDR3 amino acids: CIVTPRGGNTIYF. Written as DNA, the CDR3 is TGCATCGTTACCCCGCGGGGTGGAAACACCATATATTTT. The variable domain in full, completed from reference TRBV29-1 and TRBJ1-3, reads SAVISQKPSRDICQRGTSLTIQCQVDSQVTMMFWYRQQPGQSLTLIATANQGSEATYESGFVIDKFPISRPNLTFSTLTVSNMSPEDSSIYLCIVTPRGGNTIYFGEGSWLTVV.

This clonotype turned up a few times. The rearrangement links TRBV4-3 to TRBJ2-7; 11 positions match TRBD1. Germline loops: CDR1 LGHNA, CDR2 YSLEER. V lost 4 bases to trimming and J lost 0 bases; unmatched junction nucleotides: 2. This CDR3 has 15 residues. CDR3 protein: CASSPGQGDSYEQYF. CDR3 coding DNA: TGCGCCAGCAGCCCGGGACAGGGGGACTCCTACGAGCAGTACTTC.

This clonotype was recorded at least ten times. This chain uses TRBV14 with TRBJ2-5; D is undetermined. Trimming pared 4 bases from V and 0 bases from J, leaving 9 bases between. The germline V gene has CDR1 SGHDN and CDR2 FVKESK. There are 14 residues in the CDR3. The DNA for the CDR3 is TGTGCCAGCAGCCCTTCAGCGTACCAAGAGACCCAGTACTTC. Translating gives CASSPSAYQETQYF.

This chain joins TRBV29-1 and TRBJ2-3, with a weak D call TRBD1 (6 bases). Germline V gene data show CDR1 as SQVTM and CDR2 as ANQGSEA. This CDR3 region has 12 residues. The V gene lost 7 bases and the J gene lost 3 bases, with 11 bases spanning the gap. The DNA of the CDR3 is TGCAGCGGATCTAGGGGGACAGATACGCAGTATTTT. Translation gives CSGSRGTDTQYF.

This clonotype has only one observation. The chain links TRBV29-1 to TRBJ2-1; maybe TRBD2 (6 bases). This CDR3 region has 10 residues. The V end lost 7 bases, the J end lost 10 bases, and 11 bases lay between the germline ends. Per the germline V gene, CDR1 is SQVTM and CDR2 is ANQGSEA. CDR3 region: CSAGTEEQFF. The CDR3 nucleotides are TGCAGCGCCGGGACTGAGGAGCAGTTCTTC.

This clonotype was seen repeatedly, ten times or more. V is TRBV24-1 and J is TRBJ2-5, with D unresolved. CDR1 and CDR2 from the germline V gene are KGHDR and SFDVKD. The CDR3 length is 12 residues. V gave up 9 bases and J gave up 5 bases, with 12 bases separating them. CDR3 sequence reads: CATSTPGETQYF. For the CDR3, the DNA is TGTGCCACCTCGACCCCGGGCGAGACCCAGTACTTC.

The rearrangement links TRBV14 to TRBJ1-2, with 8 bases identical to TRBD1. The CDR3 has 15 amino acids. The germline V gene encodes CDR1 SGHDN and CDR2 FVKESK. V lost 0 bases, J lost 4 bases, and 4 bases stayed unmatched. The DNA of the CDR3 is TGTGCCAGCAGCCAAGATAAGACAGGGGCCTATGGCTACACCTTC. Protein sequence: CASSQDKTGAYGYTF.

The V call is TRBV20-1, the J call TRBJ2-5, with 14 bases fitting TRBD2. The CDR3 has 19 residues. V was pared by 1 base and J by 1 base, with 11 bases of the junction left unmatched. Germline lookup yields CDR1 DFQATT and CDR2 SNEGSKA (reference sequence). The CDR3 loop is CSARGTGLAGGPIQETQYF. CDR3 nucleotide sequence: TGCAGTGCTAGAGGTACAGGACTAGCGGGAGGACCCATCCAAGAGACCCAGTACTTC.

This clonotype was seen ten or more times. The chain couples TRBV7-2 to TRBJ1-5, with D unclear. Germline CDR1 is SGHTA and CDR2 is FQGNSA. The CDR3 is made up of 13 amino acids. V lost 0 bases and J 4 bases, leaving 4 bases between the germline ends. The chain's CDR3 is CASSLAPNQPQHF. The CDR3 nucleotides read TGTGCCAGCAGCTTAGCGCCGAATCAGCCCCAGCATTTT.

The chain uses TRBV27 and TRBJ2-2, with 7 positions matching TRBD1. Trimming at V came to 11 bases and at J to 4 bases, leaving 10 bases not matched to a gene. The CDR3 runs to 14 residues. Looked up from germline, CDR1 is MNHEY and CDR2 is SMNVEV (reference sequence). CDR3: CASARGRGTGELFF. In nucleotides, the CDR3 is TGTGCCTCAGCAAGGGGGCGCGGCACCGGGGAGCTGTTTTTT.

This clonotype has a handful of counts. The chain links TRBV30 to TRBJ1-5; 9 bases map to TRBD1. V lost 2 bases to trimming and J lost 11 bases; unmatched junction nucleotides: 16. CDR3 length equals 16 residues. Germline V lookup: CDR1 GTSNPN, CDR2 SVGIG (reference sequence). CDR3 nucleotides: TGTGCCTGGAGTCCCCGTGACGGACAGGGGCCCGGTTCCCAGCATTTT. As protein: CAWSPRDGQGPGSQHF.

There are many counts of this clonotype. The rearrangement links TRBV6-5 to TRBJ1-2; 10 nucleotides match TRBD1. In germline, CDR1 is MNHEY, CDR2 SVGAGI. The CDR3 spans 15 residues. The V and J ends lost 4 bases and 4 bases, in that order; junction bases with no gene match: 6. CDR3 sequence (DNA): TGTGCCAGCAGTTTTCTGACAGGGGGCGTCTATGGCTACACCTTC. Translated, it gives CASSFLTGGVYGYTF.

This clonotype was counted at least ten times. The chain has TRBV27 and TRBJ1-1; TRBD1 aligns across 8 bases. The ends lost 4 bases at V and 5 bases at J; junction bases unmatched: 6. This CDR3 region has 14 residues. Germline V gives CDR1 MNHEY, CDR2 SMNVEV (reference sequence). CDR3 loop: CASSSRTGLTEAFF. CDR3 DNA sequence: TGTGCCAGCAGTTCCCGGACAGGGTTGACTGAAGCTTTCTTT.

This clonotype appeared many times. A much larger clone lies a single base off, so this may be a read error. The rearrangement links TRBV5-1 to TRBJ2-5; D is ambiguous. Trimming removed 2 bases at V and 3 bases at J, with 2 bases between. CDR1 is SGHRS, CDR2 YFSETQ, per germline. The CDR3 runs to 11 residues. The CDR3 DNA reads as TGCGCCAGCAGCTTCAAAGAGACCCAGTACTTC. As protein: CASSFKETQYF.

This clonotype was seen at least ten times. This sequence joins TRBV6-1 and TRBJ2-1; TRBD2 matches at 14 bases. CDR1 MNHNS and CDR2 SASEGT come from the germline V gene. This CDR3 is built from 14 residues. J lost 10 bases, V lost 7 bases, and 6 bases had no gene match. In DNA form, the CDR3 reads TGTGCCAGCACTGGACTAGCGGGAGGATGGGAGCAGTTCTTC. Its protein is CASTGLAGGWEQFF.

This clonotype was seen ten or more times. The chain is built from TRBV15 and TRBJ1-2; TRBD1 aligns across 9 bases. The CDR3 length is 14 residues. J gave up 8 bases and V 4 bases, and 8 bases lay outside the gene matches. Germline V gives CDR1 LNHNV, CDR2 YYDKDF (reference sequence). The CDR3 sequence is CATSNWTGERGYTF. The CDR3 bases are TGTGCCACCAGCAATTGGACAGGGGAGCGGGGCTACACCTTC.

This chain links TRBV14 with TRBJ2-5; D perhaps matches TRBD2 (5 bases). Germline V gene sequence: CDR1 SGHDN, CDR2 FVKESK. Trimming shortened V by 1 base and J by 4 bases, and 13 bases separated the two germline ends. The CDR3 has 15 amino acids. The CDR3 is CASSQGAEILETQYF. The CDR3 nucleotides read TGTGCCAGCAGCCAAGGAGCGGAGATCCTAGAGACCCAGTACTTC.

This clonotype appeared many times. In DNA, the CDR3 is TGCAGTGCCGACCCCCAGCGCGGGAGGGCCCTCAATGAGCAGTTCTTC. Encoded protein: CSADPQRGRALNEQFF. This chain connects TRBV20-1 to TRBJ2-1, with TRBD2 identical over 9 bases. Trimming at V came to 6 bases and at J to 6 bases, leaving 15 bases not matched to a gene. CDR3 length: 16 residues. Germline V lookup: CDR1 DFQATT, CDR2 SNEGSKA (reference sequence).

This clonotype was recorded many times. V and J are TRBV3-1 and TRBJ2-1; a possible D gene is TRBD2 (6 bases). The V end was cut by 1 base, the J end by 0 bases, with 25 bases between. CDR3 size: 21 residues. The germline V gene encodes CDR1 LGHDT and CDR2 YNNKEL (reference sequence). The CDR3 DNA reads TGTGCCAGCAGCCAAGTAGTTAGGTCGGGACTCGAGGAAATCTCCTACAATGAGCAGTTCTTC. Translation gives CASSQVVRSGLEEISYNEQFF.

This clonotype was counted many times. V gene TRBV3-1 combines with J gene TRBJ2-1, with 11 nucleotides matching TRBD2. With 4 bases clipped from V and 10 bases from J, the junction kept 9 bases outside the gene matches. The CDR3 is 15 amino acids. CDR1 and CDR2 (germline): LGHDT, YNNKEL (reference sequence). The CDR3 nucleotides read TGTGCCAGCAGCCCCTTAGCTAGCGGGAGGCCCGAGCAGTTCTTC. Its translation is CASSPLASGRPEQFF.